A single T cell receptor (beta chain) is shown here with its context. With V trimmed by 4 bases and J by 0 bases, 5 bases remained unmatched. The V gene's germline CDR1 is SGHRS and CDR2 YFSETQ. This CDR3 is built from 16 residues. The authors divided CD4+ cells into CD45RA+ naive and CD45RA-negative memory subsets. This sample is drawn from a study of shared clonotypes between healthy human individuals. The test was conducted at deep level. Method: immunoSEQ multiplex PCR; TCRdb's copy keeps in-frame clones and lacks some. The sample carries some 1 million clones, 60% to 80% recorded once. V usage is TRBV5-1 and J usage is TRBJ2-3; 10 bases agree with TRBD1. Sequencing input: memory CD4+ T cells sorted from blood. Stated subset: CD45RA-negative fraction. This clonotype was sampled from a man aged 18 to 35 in good health. For the CDR3, the DNA is TGCGCCAGCAGCCCGACAGGGGGCTATAGCACAGATACGCAGTATTTT. This sequence encodes CASSPTGGYSTDTQYF.